The 28 T cell receptor beta chains below come from one sample, sequenced in a study of shared clonotypes between healthy human individuals. The assay was immunoSEQ multiplex PCR, and TCRdb's table has in-frame clones only and misses some. The profile shows around 340,000 clones, over 70% of them singletons. The sequenced material came from memory CD4+ T cells sorted from blood. The subset was: CD45RA-negative fraction. The source is a man under 40 in good health.

This clone was seen a single time. The rearrangement uses TRBV12-2 and TRBJ2-3; TRBD2 is taken as the D call from the table, unchecked against the DNA. TRBV12-2 is shown as a pseudogene. The CDR3 is 14 amino acids. This CDR3 is CASRSSGESDTQYF. Written as DNA, the CDR3 is TGTGCAAGTCGCTCTAGCGGGGAGTCAGATACGCAGTATTTT.

In this sample, this clone turned up once. This sequence joins TRBV9 and TRBJ1-2; D might be TRBD1 (5 bases). The CDR3 length is 11 residues. V lost 3 bases and J lost 7, with 7 bases in between. Germline loops: CDR1 SGDLS, CDR2 YYNGEE. Here the CDR3 DNA reads TGTGCCAGCAGCGCCACAGGTGGCTACACCTTC. Amino acids: CASSATGGYTF.

The V gene is TRBV18, the J gene TRBJ2-7, with TRBD2 matching over 11 bases. This CDR3 has 17 amino acids. J was trimmed by 1 base and V by 1 base; bases with no gene match: 6. Germline V gene lookup returns CDR1 KGHSH and CDR2 LQKENI. CDR3 nucleotide sequence: TGTGCCAGCTCACCACAAGCGGGGACTAGCGGTTCCTACGAGCAGTACTTC. Its protein is CASSPQAGTSGSYEQYF.

V and J are TRBV28 and TRBJ2-1; 8 bases match TRBD1. This CDR3 is built from 18 residues. V trimming: 1 base; J trimming: 3 bases; junction bases outside the gene matches: 11. Germline V lookup: CDR1 MDHEN, CDR2 SYDVKM. Here the CDR3 reads CASSLYRNRGRGYNEQFF. The CDR3 DNA follows: TGTGCCAGCAGTTTATATCGGAACAGGGGGAGAGGCTACAATGAGCAGTTCTTC.

The chain employs TRBV5-1 and TRBJ2-1; 9 bases map to TRBD2. CDR1 is SGHRS and CDR2 is YFSETQ in the germline V gene. The CDR3 is 15 amino acids. V lost 2 bases to trimming and J lost 7 bases; unmatched junction nucleotides: 7. The CDR3 nucleotides read TGCGCCAGCAGCTTACCTCTAGCGGGATCGAATGAGCAGTTCTTC. It specifies CASSLPLAGSNEQFF.

This chain connects TRBV19 to TRBJ2-7, with unresolved D. CDR1 LNHDA and CDR2 SQIVND come from the germline V gene (reference sequence). This CDR3 has 13 amino acids. With 3 bases removed from V and 3 bases from J, the gap between germline ends came to 9 bases. CDR3 nucleotide sequence: TGTGCCAGTAGTATCAGCGAAGGCTACGAGCAGTACTTC. This encodes CASSISEGYEQYF.

V and J are TRBV5-8 and TRBJ2-1, with 7 bases lining up with TRBD2. The V segment lost 4 bases and the J segment 6 bases; nucleotides outside the gene matches: 7. Germline loops: CDR1 SGHTS, CDR2 YDEGEE. The CDR3 length is 14 residues. This CDR3 is CASSRPGTINEQFF. DNA for the CDR3: TGTGCCAGCAGCAGACCAGGGACTATCAATGAGCAGTTCTTC.

This clone was seen only a few times. The chain joins TRBV7-3 to TRBJ1-1; D is possibly TRBD1 (5 bases). Per germline, CDR1 SGHTA and CDR2 FQGTGA. This CDR3 contains 14 residues. Trimming removed 1 base from V and 4 bases from J, with 10 bases in between. The CDR3 DNA is TGTGCCAGCAGCTTAAGTCCAGGGACCACTGAAGCTTTCTTT. Protein sequence: CASSLSPGTTEAFF.

This clone has just one count. V gene TRBV29-1 combines with J gene TRBJ2-3; maybe TRBD2 (6 bases). CDR3 length equals 15 residues. The V and J ends lost 7 bases and 1 base respectively, with 18 bases between them. CDR1 is SQVTM, CDR2 ANQGSEA, per germline. The DNA of the CDR3 is TGCAGCGGTGTCTATTCGGGAGTAGGCACAGATACGCAGTATTTT. Amino acids: CSGVYSGVGTDTQYF.

The chain combines TRBV4-3 with TRBJ1-1; possibly TRBD1 for D (6 bases). This CDR3 comprises 15 residues. Trimming pared 0 bases from V and 5 bases from J, leaving 13 bases between. CDR1 is LGHNA, CDR2 YSLEER, per germline. The CDR3 spells CASSQDGAGETEAFF. The CDR3 region has the DNA TGCGCCAGCAGCCAAGATGGGGCAGGGGAAACTGAAGCTTTCTTT.

V and J are TRBV7-2 and TRBJ2-7; TRBD1 is a possible D gene (6 bases). This CDR3 is built from 14 residues. Germline CDR1 is SGHTA and CDR2 is FQGNSA. V was pared by 4 bases and J by 1 base, with 11 bases between. The CDR3 loop is CASSSDRYSYEQYF. The CDR3 bases are TGTGCCAGCAGCTCGGACAGATATTCCTACGAGCAGTACTTC.

The chain is built from TRBV18 and TRBJ1-4; possibly TRBD1 for D (6 bases). Germline V gene lookup returns CDR1 KGHSH and CDR2 LQKENI. V gave up 6 bases and J gave up 4 bases, with 12 bases separating them. The CDR3 covers 14 residues. The CDR3 DNA follows: TGTGCCAGCTCCCGGCAGGGGCTTAATGAAAAACTGTTTTTT. This codes for CASSRQGLNEKLFF.

This chain uses TRBV6-5 with TRBJ2-5; D is perhaps TRBD1 or TRBD2 (5 bases each). V lost 2 bases and J lost 7, with 14 bases in between. CDR3 length: 14 amino acids. Germline CDR1 reads MNHEY; CDR2 reads SVGAGI. CDR3 sequence reads: CASSYPDGAGTQYF. For the CDR3, the DNA is TGTGCCAGCAGTTACCCCGACGGGGCGGGGACCCAGTACTTC.

This rearrangement joins TRBV7-2 to TRBJ2-7; D is tentatively TRBD1 or TRBD2 (5 bases each). Germline V gene sequence: CDR1 SGHTA, CDR2 FQGNSA. The CDR3 extends over 15 amino acids. V lost 1 base and J 4 bases, leaving 14 bases between the germline ends. CDR3 nucleotide sequence: TGTGCCAGCAGCTTAGGCTCAGGGACCCGGTACGAGCAGTACTTC. Its translation is CASSLGSGTRYEQYF.

This chain connects TRBV7-6 to TRBJ2-5, with D possibly being TRBD2 (5 bases). The germline gives CDR1 SGHVS, CDR2 FNYEAQ. CDR3 length: 13 residues. Trimming left V 6 bases short and J 5 bases short, with 13 bases between. This chain's CDR3 is CASSSDPGETQYF. DNA of the CDR3: TGTGCCAGCAGTTCAGATCCGGGGGAGACCCAGTACTTC.

This chain links TRBV28 with TRBJ2-7; the match to TRBD1 covers 7 bases. The CDR3 totals 14 residues. Germline V lookup: CDR1 MDHEN, CDR2 SYDVKM. Losses at the gene ends were 6 bases for V and 1 base for J; bases not matched to a gene: 6. As DNA, the CDR3 is TGTGCCAGCAGCATAGGGGGCCCTTCCTACGAGCAGTACTTC. Its protein product is CASSIGGPSYEQYF.

Details on this clone: Other DNA variants within this sample encode the same CDR3. The V and J genes are TRBV11-2 and TRBJ1-3; TRBD1 is a possible D gene (6 bases). The CDR3 is 16 residues long. In germline, CDR1 is SGHAT, CDR2 FQNNGV. Trimming took 5 bases from V and 4 from J, leaving 18 bases between them. The CDR3 nucleotides read TGTGCCAGCAGCCCCATACAGGGTACAAGAGGAAACACCATATATTTT. Its translation: CASSPIQGTRGNTIYF.

CDR3 bases: TGTGCCACGTACCCGGGACAGGGCGCCCTTGGGGCCAACGTCCTGACTTTC. Its protein product is CATYPGQGALGANVLTF. This chain connects TRBV10-3 to TRBJ2-6, with 9 bases identical to TRBD1. V lost 10 bases and J lost 3; bases outside the gene matches: 13. Germline CDR1 reads ENHRY; CDR2 reads SYGVKD. The CDR3 contains 17 residues.

This clone was counted a single time. The rearrangement uses TRBV5-5 and TRBJ2-1; no definite D call. Trimming took off 0 bases at V and 2 bases at J, with 12 bases between the two ends. The length of the CDR3 is 16 residues. Germline V lookup: CDR1 SGHKS, CDR2 YYEKEE (reference sequence). This CDR3 reads CASSLAFDVTYNEQFF. The CDR3 nucleotides are TGTGCCAGCAGCTTGGCCTTCGACGTAACCTACAATGAGCAGTTCTTC.

The chain employs TRBV7-2 and TRBJ1-6; D is ambiguous. The CDR3 sequence is 15 residues long. The germline V and J ends were trimmed by 4 bases and 0 bases, with 7 bases remaining between them. CDR1 is SGHTA, CDR2 FQGNSA, per germline. In nucleotides, the CDR3 is TGTGCCAGCAGCTCCCAGAGCTCCTATAATTCACCCCTCCACTTT. It yields the protein CASSSQSSYNSPLHF.

The chain employs TRBV21-1 and TRBJ2-4; the table's D call TRBD2 went unverified against the DNA. TRBV21-1 is a pseudogene. CDR3 length equals 13 residues. In DNA, the CDR3 is TGTGCCAGCAGCAATAGATGCGATAAGAACCAGTACTTC. This sequence encodes CASSNRCDKNQYF.

The chain recombines TRBV4-2 with TRBJ2-2; no clear D. Germline CDR1 reads LGHNA; CDR2 reads YNFKEQ. The V and J ends lost 1 base and 0 bases respectively, with 9 bases between them. This CDR3 spans 16 amino acids. The CDR3 bases are TGTGCCAGCAGCCAAGTTCTGCGGTCGAACACCGGGGAGCTGTTTTTT. The encoded protein is CASSQVLRSNTGELFF.

This chain uses TRBV19 with TRBJ1-3; possible D gene TRBD1, 5 bases. V lost 3 bases and J 2 bases, leaving 11 bases between the germline ends. This CDR3 region has 15 residues. Germline CDR1 and CDR2: LNHDA and SQIVND (reference sequence). DNA for the CDR3: TGTGCCAGTAGTATCAGGGTGTCCGCTGGAAACACCATATATTTT. Its protein product is CASSIRVSAGNTIYF. Drawing the rest from reference TRBV19 and TRBJ1-3, the complete variable domain is DGGITQSPKYLFRKEGQNVTLSCEQNLNHDAMYWYRQDPGQGLRLIYYSQIVNDFQKGDIAEGYSVSREKKESFPLTVTSAQKNPTAFYLCASSIRVSAGNTIYFGEGSWLTVV.

The chain employs TRBV28 and TRBJ2-2; 11 bases match TRBD2. The CDR3 length is 16 residues. The V and J ends lost 6 bases and 0 bases, in that order; junction bases with no gene match: 3. The germline CDR1 and CDR2 sequences are MDHEN and SYDVKM. CDR3 region: CASRTGLAANTGELFF. DNA for the CDR3: TGTGCCAGCAGGACGGGACTAGCGGCGAACACCGGGGAGCTGTTTTTT.

Details on this clone: A clone one base away is much larger, so this may be a read error. This rearrangement joins TRBV11-1 to TRBJ2-3; D is uncertain. Germline assignment: CDR1 SGHAT and CDR2 FQDESV (reference sequence). The V gene lost 5 bases and the J gene lost 1 base, with 4 bases spanning the gap. CDR3 length: 12 amino acids. CDR3 residues: CASSLGTDTQYF. CDR3 DNA sequence: TGTGCCAGCAGCCTTGGCACAGATACGCAGTATTTT.

The chain couples TRBV7-9 to TRBJ2-1; D may match TRBD1 or TRBD2 (5 bases each). The CDR3 sequence is 13 residues long. CDR1 is SEHNR and CDR2 is FQNEAQ in the germline V gene (reference sequence). The germline V and J ends were trimmed by 3 bases and 6 bases, with 9 bases remaining between them. This CDR3 is CASSFWGSNEQFF. CDR3 sequence (DNA): TGTGCCAGCAGCTTCTGGGGGTCCAATGAGCAGTTCTTC.

The table lists this clone with many counts. This rearrangement joins TRBV28 to TRBJ2-7; 13 bases map to TRBD2. The germline V gene encodes CDR1 MDHEN and CDR2 SYDVKM. With V trimmed by 2 bases and J by 6 bases, 10 bases remained unmatched. This CDR3 has 17 residues. The CDR3 spells CASSLGLAGVGLIEQYF. The DNA of the CDR3 is TGTGCCAGCAGTTTAGGACTAGCGGGAGTGGGGCTCATCGAGCAGTACTTC. The full variable domain, completed using reference TRBV28 and TRBJ2-7, is DVKVTQSSRYLVKRTGEKVFLECVQDMDHENMFWYRQDPGLGLRLIYFSYDVKMKEKGDIPEGYSVSREKKERFSLILESASTNQTSMYLCASSLGLAGVGLIEQYFGPGTRLTVT.

The chain uses TRBV7-3 and TRBJ1-1; a weak D match, TRBD1 (5 bases). The CDR3 totals 13 residues. Germline CDR1 and CDR2: SGHTA and FQGTGA. V was trimmed by 5 bases and J by 11 bases, leaving 18 bases between them. In nucleotides, the CDR3 is TGTGCCAGCAGCCCAACTCAAGGGGCGCCCGCTTTCTTT. Translation: CASSPTQGAPAFF.